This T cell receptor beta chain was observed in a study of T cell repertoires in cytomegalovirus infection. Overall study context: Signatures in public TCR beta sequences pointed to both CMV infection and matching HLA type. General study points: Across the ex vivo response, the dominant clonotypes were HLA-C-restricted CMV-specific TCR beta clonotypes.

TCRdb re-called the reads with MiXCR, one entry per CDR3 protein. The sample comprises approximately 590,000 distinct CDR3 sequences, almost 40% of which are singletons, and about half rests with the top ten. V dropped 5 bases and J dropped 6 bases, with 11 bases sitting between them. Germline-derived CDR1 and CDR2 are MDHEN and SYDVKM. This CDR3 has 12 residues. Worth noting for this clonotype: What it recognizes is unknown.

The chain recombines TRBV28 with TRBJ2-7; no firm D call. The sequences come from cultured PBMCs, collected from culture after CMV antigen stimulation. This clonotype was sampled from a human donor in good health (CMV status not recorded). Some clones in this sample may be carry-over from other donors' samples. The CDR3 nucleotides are TGTGCCAGCAGTCTCTACCGGTCCGAGCAGTACTTC. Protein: CASSLYRSEQYF.